These 10 T cell receptor beta chains originate from one sample sequenced in a study of brain T cells in children with intractable seizures. The table came from immunoSEQ multiplex PCR; TCRdb's copy has only in-frame clones and leaves some out. The data show a few hundred thousand clones, over 85% seen once. The time point is: blood from clinic visit 5 months post-surgery; TSC patient then seizure free. The source was peripheral blood, collected roughly 5 months after surgery. Every receptor here comes from a boy younger than two with tuberous sclerosis and intractable seizures.

The chain uses TRBV6-5 and TRBJ1-5; D is unclear. The CDR3 runs to 14 residues. V was shortened by 4 bases and J by 3 bases, with 10 bases between the two germline ends. The germline gives CDR1 MNHEY, CDR2 SVGAGI. The CDR3 loop reads CASSSAINNQPQHF. CDR3 nucleotide sequence: TGTGCCAGCAGTTCAGCCATAAACAATCAGCCCCAGCATTTT.

The chain carries TRBV2 and TRBJ2-3; 12 nucleotides line up with TRBD2. Per germline, CDR1 SNHLY and CDR2 FYNNEI. V lost 2 bases to trimming and J lost 4 bases; unmatched junction nucleotides: 7. This CDR3 is 17 amino acids long. CDR3 sequence (DNA): TGTGCCAGCAGTGAACTAGCGGGGGGGCTTGGTGCAGATACGCAGTATTTT. Translated: CASSELAGGLGADTQYF.

The gene calls are TRBV28 and TRBJ2-3; D is possibly TRBD1 or TRBD2 (7 bases each). V dropped 4 bases and J dropped 9 bases, with 29 bases sitting between them. The germline V gene has CDR1 MDHEN and CDR2 SYDVKM. The CDR3 consists of 18 residues. This CDR3 reads CASSSTLRGGGLIRTQYF. CDR3 nucleotide sequence: TGTGCCAGCAGTTCGACTCTCCGGGGAGGGGGCCTGATTAGGACGCAGTATTTT.

The V gene is TRBV3-1 (or the pseudogene TRBV3-2), the J gene TRBJ2-5; D not certain. The CDR3 runs to 16 residues. V lost 2 bases to trimming and J lost 1 base, with 14 bases between them. Germline CDR1 is LGHDT and CDR2 is YNNKEL (reference sequence). The CDR3 coding sequence is TGTGCCAGCAGCCAACAAGAGGTCGTCCTCCAAGAGACCCAGTACTTC. It translates to CASSQQEVVLQETQYF.

The chain carries TRBV5-6 and TRBJ2-1; TRBD2 matches at 7 bases. The trim removed 4 bases at V and 7 bases at J, leaving 5 bases unmatched. The CDR3 is made up of 13 amino acids. The germline V gene has CDR1 SGHDT and CDR2 YYEEEE. The CDR3 DNA is TGTGCCAGCAGCGGGGGGGTTGAAAATGAGCAGTTCTTC. Protein: CASSGGVENEQFF.

The chain combines TRBV7-9 with TRBJ1-1; D uncertain. CDR3 length: 14 amino acids. Trimming pared 3 bases from V and 7 bases from J, leaving 15 bases between. Per the germline V gene, CDR1 is SEHNR and CDR2 is FQNEAQ (reference sequence). The CDR3 DNA sequence: TGTGCCAGCAGCTTGGTGGGTTCGTACCTTGAAGCTTTCTTT. It is translated as CASSLVGSYLEAFF.

This clone is a singleton in its sample. The gene calls are TRBV6-6 and TRBJ2-2, with 8 bases lining up with TRBD1. V gave up 8 bases and J gave up 5 bases; unmatched junction bases: 13. This CDR3 has 16 residues. Germline assignment: CDR1 MNHNY and CDR2 SVGAGI (reference sequence). In DNA, the CDR3 is TGTGCCAGCGACACCCCAGGGGACAGGACAACCGGGGAGCTGTTTTTT. The encoded protein is CASDTPGDRTTGELFF.

This clone was detected only once. Here the CDR3 DNA reads TGTGCCAGCAGCAGGACTAGCGGGGGCCTAAGCACAGATACGCAGTATTTT. It yields the protein CASSRTSGGLSTDTQYF. The gene calls are TRBV4-2 and TRBJ2-3; 13 bases line up with TRBD2. This CDR3 contains 17 residues. CDR1 and CDR2 (germline): LGHNA, YNFKEQ. The V gene end was trimmed by 5 bases and the J gene end by 0 bases; junction bases not matched to a gene: 5.

The gene calls are TRBV6-1 and TRBJ1-2, with a tentative D call TRBD1 (5 bases). The CDR3 totals 14 residues. Germline assignment: CDR1 MNHNS and CDR2 SASEGT. Trimming took off 2 bases at V and 3 bases at J, with 10 bases between the two ends. CDR3 protein: CASSERGLYYGYTF. The CDR3 bases are TGTGCCAGCAGTGAAAGGGGCCTATACTATGGCTACACCTTC.

The chain uses TRBV3-1 (or the pseudogene TRBV3-2) and TRBJ2-3; D gene ambiguous. The CDR3 totals 15 residues. Trimming stripped 6 bases from V and 0 bases from J, with 13 bases between. In germline, CDR1 is LGHDT, CDR2 YNNKEL (reference sequence). The CDR3 nucleotides read TGTGCCAGCAGTCCCTCGCCGGTGAGCACAGATACGCAGTATTTT. Translating it yields CASSPSPVSTDTQYF.